This T cell receptor (beta chain) comes out of a study of CD8+ T cells in alopecia areata. Broader study findings: Shared TCR sequences were less clear between patients than in mice, possibly partly from HLA diversity. For lesional scalp, especially alopecia totalis/universalis, clonality was higher than in normal scalp. Scalp samples also yield sequences from resident alphabeta T cells of normal skin.

Sorted populations comprised CD4+ and CD8+ T cells obtained from PBMCs. In the case of this clone: Its antigen is currently unknown.

Germline CDR1 SGDLS, CDR2 YYNGEE. The CDR3 is 15 amino acids. Trimming shortened V by 3 bases and J by 2 bases, and 12 bases separated the two germline ends. RNA extraction and reverse transcription yielded cDNA as sequencing template. Method: immunoSEQ multiplex PCR; TCRdb's copy keeps in-frame clones and lacks some. In the table there are about 100,000 clones, approximately 63% of which are singletons. The sequence came from a human donor in good health. The sequenced sample consisted of CD8+ T cells sorted from blood. This rearrangement joins TRBV9 to TRBJ2-1; D gene unclear. CDR3 loop: CASSGKKGPYNEQFF. In DNA, the CDR3 is TGTGCCAGCAGCGGAAAGAAAGGCCCCTACAATGAGCAGTTCTTC.